This T cell receptor (beta chain) was retrieved from a study of tumor-infiltrating lymphocytes in primary liver carcinoma. Study details: Resection treated the patients' primary liver carcinoma. Each sample had roughly 3.5 to 8 million productive TCRbeta reads regardless of tissue type.

From germline, CDR1 is SQVTM and CDR2 ANQGSEA. The length of the CDR3 is 12 residues. General study points: For tumor-adjacent and tumor-blood pairs, overlap was less than that seen for tumor region pairs. CD8+ and CD4+ repertoires went uncompared, the samples being bulk unsorted.

Germline DNA was also extracted, with blood RNA taken from unsorted whole blood. This clonotype was observed once. Its antigen remains unidentified. One base away lies a much larger clone, so this may be a sequencing read error. Researchers generated TCR beta cDNA from approximately 450 ng of total RNA, relying on a constant-region primer. Amplification in three nested multiplex PCR rounds with slightly modified ARM-PCR gave rise to TCR beta libraries. A C-beta reverse primer was combined with TRBV1-TRBV30 forward primers in the first two PCR rounds, and each round had around 11 cycles. TCRdb redid the calling of the multiplex PCR reads with MiXCR, one entry per CDR3 protein. Found here are about 180,000 distinct CDR3 sequences, 60% of them singletons; the top ten hold 72%.

This chain links TRBV29-1 with TRBJ2-5, with TRBD1 matching over 7 bases. Sequencing used peripheral blood. The clonotype comes from a man aged 40-55 years with primary liver carcinoma and hepatitis B virus infection. CDR3 residues: CSVVTGEEIQYF. In DNA form, the CDR3 reads TGCAGCGTTGTTACAGGGGAAGAGATCCAGTACTTC. Complete variable domain (other parts from reference TRBV29-1 and TRBJ2-5): SAVISQKPSRDICQRGTSLTIQCQVDSQVTMMFWYRQQPGQSLTLIATANQGSEATYESGFVIDKFPISRPNLTFSTLTVSNMSPEDSSIYLCSVVTGEEIQYFGPGTRLLVL.